Listed below are T cell receptor beta chains from one sample, sequenced in a study of T-cell reconstitution after alpha-beta-depleted transplantation in children. TCRdb recomputed calls from the PCR reads with MiXCR, one row per CDR3 protein. Among about 460,000 distinct CDR3 sequences listed, roughly an eighth were seen once. Sequenced material: PBMCs from the stem cell graft donor, taken from the stem cell graft. The receptor set was obtained from a human donor who donated a stem cell graft to a child with combined immunodeficiency. Both conserved end residues are part of each CDR3. Fields, in order: CDR3 protein, CDR3 DNA, V gene, J gene, clone size, D gene. A D gene is named only where the DNA matches it firmly. Size is omitted from some rows. Given values are once, few, many or a class for expanded clones.

CDR3: CASSQTSLATGELFF
DNA: TGTGCCAGCAGCCAGACTAGCTTAGCAACCGGGGAGCTGTTTTTT
V: TRBV11-2
J: TRBJ2-2
size: few
D: TRBD2

CDR3: CASSLLGQGASYEQYF
DNA: TGTGCCAGCAGTCTATTGGGACAGGGGGCATCCTACGAGCAGTACTTC
V: TRBV6-1
J: TRBJ2-7
size: many
D: TRBD1

CDR3: CASSFPGSYNEQFF
DNA: TGTGCCAGCAGTTTTCCCGGCTCCTACAATGAGCAGTTCTTC
V: TRBV12-3/TRBV12-4
J: TRBJ2-1
size: many
D: .

CDR3: CASSELGLEETQYF
DNA: TGTGCCAGCAGTGAATTAGGGTTGGAAGAGACCCAGTACTTC
V: TRBV2
J: TRBJ2-5
size: .
D: .

CDR3: CASSPTGQHNYGYTF
DNA: TGTGCCAGCTCACCAACGGGACAGCATAACTATGGCTACACCTTC
V: TRBV18
J: TRBJ1-2
size: few
D: TRBD1

CDR3: CASSFDGYYGYTF
DNA: TGCGCCAGCAGCTTCGACGGATACTATGGCTACACCTTC
V: TRBV5-1
J: TRBJ1-2
size: few
D: .

CDR3: CASRFRDRGPWVGQPQHF
DNA: TGTGCCAGCAGATTCCGGGACAGGGGGCCATGGGTCGGTCAGCCCCAGCATTTT
V: TRBV6-2/TRBV6-3
J: TRBJ1-5
size: few
D: TRBD1

CDR3: CSARVELPGASLGQYF
DNA: TGCAGTGCTAGAGTTGAACTCCCGGGAGCCTCCCTGGGGCAGTATTTT
V: TRBV20-1
J: TRBJ2-3
size: few
D: .

CDR3: CASSLEPAGGTTDTQYF
DNA: TGCGCCAGCAGCTTGGAGCCAGCGGGAGGAACCACAGATACGCAGTATTTT
V: TRBV5-1
J: TRBJ2-3
size: few
D: TRBD2

CDR3: CATSDILGDDSTGELFF
DNA: TGTGCCACCAGTGATATCTTAGGCGACGATTCCACCGGGGAGCTGTTTTTT
V: TRBV24-1
J: TRBJ2-2
size: few
D: .

CDR3: CASSFTGDAYYEQYF
DNA: TGTGCCAGCAGTTTTACAGGCGATGCCTACTACGAGCAGTACTTC
V: TRBV12-3/TRBV12-4
J: TRBJ2-7
size: .
D: .

CDR3: CASSPTGTVAGANVLTF
DNA: TGTGCCAGCAGTCCGACAGGGACTGTCGCTGGGGCCAACGTCCTGACTTTC
V: TRBV7-3
J: TRBJ2-6
size: few
D: .

CDR3: CAISEPGIPRHTGELFF
DNA: TGTGCCATCAGTGAGCCCGGGATCCCAAGGCACACCGGGGAGCTGTTTTTT
V: TRBV10-3
J: TRBJ2-2
size: .
D: .

CDR3: CASRRGGGSGYTF
DNA: TGTGCCAGCAGAAGAGGGGGAGGTAGTGGCTACACCTTC
V: TRBV6-2/TRBV6-3
J: TRBJ1-2
size: few
D: .

CDR3: CASSLVSGGAEQETQYF
DNA: TGCGCCAGCAGCTTGGTTTCCGGGGGCGCGGAGCAAGAGACCCAGTACTTC
V: TRBV5-1
J: TRBJ2-5
size: .
D: .

CDR3: CSARGQNSGNQPQHF
DNA: TGCAGTGCCAGGGGGCAGAATAGCGGCAATCAGCCCCAGCATTTT
V: TRBV20-1
J: TRBJ1-5
size: few
D: TRBD1

CDR3: CASSLFRSNSPLHF
DNA: TGTGCCAGCAGTCTCTTTAGAAGCAATTCACCCCTCCACTTT
V: TRBV12-3/TRBV12-4
J: TRBJ1-6
size: many
D: .

CDR3: CASSQDAPAGRSYNEQFF
DNA: TGCGCCAGCAGCCAAGATGCGCCCGCGGGGCGTTCCTACAATGAGCAGTTCTTC
V: TRBV4-3
J: TRBJ2-1
size: many
D: .

CDR3: CASSGTGVSYEQYF
DNA: TGTGCCAGCAGTGGGACAGGGGTATCCTACGAGCAGTACTTC
V: TRBV12-3/TRBV12-4
J: TRBJ2-7
size: .
D: TRBD1

CDR3: CASSIRDRTYSGANVLTF
DNA: TGCGCCAGCAGCATCCGGGACAGGACTTACTCTGGGGCCAACGTCCTGACTTTC
V: TRBV5-1
J: TRBJ2-6
size: .
D: TRBD1

CDR3: CASSFVGRMTGTGELFF
DNA: TGTGCCAGCAGCTTTGTGGGGCGAATGACAGGCACCGGGGAGCTGTTTTTT
V: TRBV7-9
J: TRBJ2-2
size: many
D: .

CDR3: CAVGTVAGNTIYF
DNA: TGTGCCGTGGGGACTGTAGCTGGAAACACCATATATTTT
V: TRBV12-3/TRBV12-4
J: TRBJ1-3
size: many
D: .

CDR3: CASSYGWGAVNEQFF
DNA: TGTGCCAGCAGTTATGGTTGGGGGGCCGTCAATGAGCAGTTCTTC
V: TRBV6-2/TRBV6-3
J: TRBJ2-1
size: many
D: .

CDR3: CASSLSPSGGYNEQFF
DNA: TGTGCCAGCAGCTTATCCCCCAGCGGGGGCTACAATGAGCAGTTCTTC
V: TRBV7-3
J: TRBJ2-1
size: .
D: TRBD2

CDR3: CSDRTENYGYTF
DNA: TGCAGCGACAGGACAGAGAACTATGGCTACACCTTC
V: TRBV29-1
J: TRBJ1-2
size: few
D: .

CDR3: CASSFIGYETEAFF
DNA: TGTGCCAGCAGCTTTATAGGGTACGAAACTGAAGCTTTCTTT
V: TRBV7-3
J: TRBJ1-1
size: .
D: .

CDR3: CAISASPGDTQYF
DNA: TGTGCCATCAGTGCCTCCCCCGGAGACACGCAGTATTTT
V: TRBV10-3
J: TRBJ2-3
size: .
D: .

CDR3: CASRPGWMGSPLHF
DNA: TGTGCCAGCAGGCCAGGTTGGATGGGATCACCCCTCCACTTT
V: TRBV12-3/TRBV12-4
J: TRBJ1-6
size: few
D: .

CDR3: CASKPGGYEQFF
DNA: TGTGCCAGCAAACCTGGGGGCTATGAGCAGTTCTTC
V: TRBV12-3/TRBV12-4
J: TRBJ2-1
size: .
D: .